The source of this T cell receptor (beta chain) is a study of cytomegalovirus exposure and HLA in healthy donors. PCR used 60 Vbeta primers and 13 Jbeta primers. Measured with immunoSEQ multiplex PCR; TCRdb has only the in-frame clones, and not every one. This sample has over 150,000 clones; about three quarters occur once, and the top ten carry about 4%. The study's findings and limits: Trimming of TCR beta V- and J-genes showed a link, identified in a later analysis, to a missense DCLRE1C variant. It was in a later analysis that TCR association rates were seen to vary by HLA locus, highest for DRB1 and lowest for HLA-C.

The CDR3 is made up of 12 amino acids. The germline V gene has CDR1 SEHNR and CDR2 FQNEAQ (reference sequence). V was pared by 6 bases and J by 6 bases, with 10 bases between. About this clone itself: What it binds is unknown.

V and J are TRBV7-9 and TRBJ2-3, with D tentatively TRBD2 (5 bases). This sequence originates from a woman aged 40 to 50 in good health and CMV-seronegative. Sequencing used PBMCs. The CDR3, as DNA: TGTGCCAGCAGTATGAGGGAGGATACGCAGTATTTT. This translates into CASSMREDTQYF.